Presented here are 17 T cell receptor beta chains from one specimen sequenced in a study of beta chain features in type 1 diabetes (dated by TCRdb to between 2018 and 2020). Library creation used the immunoSEQ multiplex PCR assay. All of the isolated RNA was reverse transcribed with the High Capacity cDNA Reverse Transcription Kit, so expressed TCRB transcripts were sequenced. In TCRdb, the immuneACCESS table is reduced to in-frame sequences with V and J assigned. These tables do not hold every clone; where another copy was compared, an unresolved V gene accounts for under half, and the others remain unexplained. Within this sample are some 330,000 clones, with about 10% of them counted one time only. The top ten clones comprise about 0.015% of the sample. The sequenced sample was naive CD4+ T cells from blood. Read against the paper, the sample's cell subset or site label means: true naive CD4+ T cells. The receptors stem from a woman aged 25 to 39 in good health.

This rearrangement joins TRBV7-2 to TRBJ2-2, with TRBD1 identical over 8 bases. Trimming cost V 1 base and J 0 bases; bases outside gene matches: 4. Germline CDR1 reads SGHTA; CDR2 reads FQGNSA. This CDR3 has 17 amino acids. CDR3 residues: CASSLEPDRANTGELFF. CDR3 in DNA: TGTGCCAGCAGCTTAGAACCGGACAGGGCGAACACCGGGGAGCTGTTTTTT.

The V gene is TRBV18, the J gene TRBJ2-7, with D maybe TRBD2 (5 bases). Germline-derived CDR1 and CDR2 are KGHSH and LQKENI. This CDR3 has 16 residues. V lost 1 base and J 3 bases, leaving 16 bases between the germline ends. This CDR3 reads CASSPLSRENNYEQYF. The CDR3 DNA follows: TGTGCCAGCTCACCACTTTCGAGGGAAAACAACTACGAGCAGTACTTC.

This clone was picked up a small number of times. The chain joins TRBV5-1 to TRBJ2-5; TRBD2 aligns across 8 bases. This CDR3 is 14 amino acids long. The junction had 4 bases not matched to a gene; V was cut back by 5 bases and J by 1 base. Germline-derived CDR1 and CDR2 are SGHRS and YFSETQ. The CDR3 DNA reads as TGCGCCAGCAGTCGGACTAGCCCCCAAGAGACCCAGTACTTC. The encoded protein is CASSRTSPQETQYF.

CDR3 amino acids: CSVVGRWNTEAFF. The CDR3 nucleotides read TGCAGCGTTGTTGGGAGGTGGAACACTGAAGCTTTCTTT. V and J are TRBV29-1 and TRBJ1-1; D uncertain. V dropped 4 bases and J dropped 1 base, with 10 bases sitting between them. CDR1 is SQVTM and CDR2 is ANQGSEA in the germline V gene. The CDR3 loop spans 13 amino acids.

The chain uses TRBV7-9 and TRBJ2-2; 8 positions match TRBD1. With V trimmed by 2 bases and J by 1 base, 9 bases remained unmatched. The CDR3 loop spans 18 amino acids. Germline CDR1 SEHNR, CDR2 FQNEAQ (reference sequence). The CDR3 reads CASSLSPLQGVNTGELFF. CDR3 DNA sequence: TGTGCCAGCAGCTTATCCCCTTTACAGGGGGTGAACACCGGGGAGCTGTTTTTT. The full variable domain, in which reference TRBV7-9 and TRBJ2-2 provide the parts outside the CDR3, is DTGVSQNPRHKITKRGQNVTFRCDPISEHNRLYWYRQTLGQGPEFLTYFQNEAQLEKSRLLSDRFSAERPKGSFSTLEIQRTEQGDSAMYLCASSLSPLQGVNTGELFFGEGSRLTVL.

This clone was seen only a few times. V usage is TRBV25-1 and J usage is TRBJ2-7; unclear D gene. The CDR3 contains 13 residues. Per germline, CDR1 MGHDK and CDR2 SYGVNS. Trimming cost V 9 bases and J 3 bases, with 15 bases left between them. The DNA for the CDR3 is TGTGCCAGTACCCCGAATGAGGACTACGAGCAGTACTTC. Protein sequence: CASTPNEDYEQYF.

V gene TRBV7-2 combines with J gene TRBJ2-7; 9 nucleotides align to TRBD2. The V and J ends lost 1 base and 11 bases, in that order; junction bases with no gene match: 9. The germline V gene encodes CDR1 SGHTA and CDR2 FQGNSA. This CDR3 spans 14 amino acids. The CDR3 protein is CASSLDSGRFEEYF. In DNA, the CDR3 is TGTGCCAGCAGCTTAGATAGCGGGAGATTTGAGGAGTACTTC.

The V and J genes are TRBV7-9 and TRBJ2-5, with D uncertain. The germline V gene has CDR1 SEHNR and CDR2 FQNEAQ (reference sequence). This CDR3 region has 14 residues. Trimming took off 7 bases at V and 0 bases at J, with 12 bases between the two ends. The chain's CDR3 is CASTPVADQETQYF. CDR3 nucleotide sequence: TGTGCCAGCACCCCTGTGGCGGACCAAGAGACCCAGTACTTC. Combining the CDR3 with reference TRBV7-9 and TRBJ2-5 gives the whole variable domain DTGVSQNPRHKITKRGQNVTFRCDPISEHNRLYWYRQTLGQGPEFLTYFQNEAQLEKSRLLSDRFSAERPKGSFSTLEIQRTEQGDSAMYLCASTPVADQETQYFGPGTRLLVL.

This clone was seen more than once but under ten times. The sample contains more than one DNA sequence encoding this CDR3. J is TRBJ1-1 and V is TRBV5-4, with TRBD1 identical over 10 bases. CDR3 size: 15 residues. V shed 3 bases and J 1 base; nucleotides not matched to a gene: 3. Germline V gene sequence: CDR1 SGHNT, CDR2 YYREEE (reference sequence). This chain's CDR3 is CASSWDRGRNTEAFF. CDR3 in DNA: TGTGCCAGCAGCTGGGACAGGGGTAGGAACACTGAAGCTTTCTTT.

Notes on this clone: An end of the junction differs from the germline gene, which may be a read error. The chain couples TRBV28 to TRBJ2-7; weak D call: TRBD1 (5 bases). Per the germline V gene, CDR1 is MDHEN and CDR2 is SYDVKM. The CDR3 is 12 residues long. The DNA of the CDR3 is TGTGCCAGCCGTTTGGGGCCCTACGAGCAGTACTTC. Its translation: CASRLGPYEQYF. The entire variable domain, with the rest obtained from reference TRBV28 and TRBJ2-7, is as follows: DVKVTQSSRYLVKRTGEKVFLECVQDMDHENMFWYRQDPGLGLRLIYFSYDVKMKEKGDIPEGYSVSREKKERFSLILESASTNQTSMYLCASRLGPYEQYFGPGTRLTVT.

V gene TRBV30 combines with J gene TRBJ2-3; D might be TRBD2 (6 bases). Germline loops: CDR1 GTSNPN, CDR2 SVGIG (reference sequence). Trimming removed 0 bases at V and 5 bases at J, with 9 bases between. The CDR3 contains 13 residues. The CDR3 region has the DNA TGTGCCTGGAGTGTAGGAGGGATAGATACGCAGTATTTT. Translation gives CAWSVGGIDTQYF.

This clone has a handful of counts. J is TRBJ2-1 and V is TRBV29-1; 16 nucleotides align to TRBD2. This CDR3 comprises 19 residues. The germline CDR1 and CDR2 sequences are SQVTM and ANQGSEA. The J segment lost 3 bases and the V segment lost 2 bases, leaving 10 bases of the junction unmatched. CDR3 nucleotides: TGCAGCGTTGAATTAGTCCCGGGACTAGCGGGAGGGCACTACAATGAGCAGTTCTTC. This gives the protein CSVELVPGLAGGHYNEQFF.

Only a few counts were recorded for this clone. The chain recombines TRBV28 with TRBJ1-4; tentative D call: TRBD1 (5 bases). Germline loops: CDR1 MDHEN, CDR2 SYDVKM. CDR3 length: 13 residues. The V gene lost 8 bases and the J gene lost 5 bases, with 12 bases spanning the gap. CDR3 amino acids: CASSGTLNEKLFF. The CDR3 DNA is TGTGCCAGCTCCGGGACTCTAAATGAAAAACTGTTTTTT.

The chain joins TRBV30 to TRBJ2-2; 13 bases are a match to TRBD2. The ends lost 7 bases at V and 1 base at J; junction bases unmatched: 6. The CDR3 totals 16 residues. Per the germline V gene, CDR1 is GTSNPN and CDR2 is SVGIG (reference sequence). CDR3 nucleotides: TGTGCCTCTCCGGGACTAGCGGGACAGAACACCGGGGAGCTGTTTTTT. Translating it yields CASPGLAGQNTGELFF. The entire variable domain, with the rest obtained from reference TRBV30 and TRBJ2-2, is as follows: SQTIHQWPATLVQPVGSPLSLECTVEGTSNPNLYWYRQAAGRGLQLLFYSVGIGQISSEVPQNLSASRPQDRQFILSSKKLLLSDSGFYLCASPGLAGQNTGELFFGEGSRLTVL.

The chain links TRBV29-1 to TRBJ2-1; perhaps TRBD2 as D (5 bases). The CDR3 runs 14 residues. The V and J ends lost 5 bases and 4 bases respectively, with 15 bases between them. Germline values: CDR1 SQVTM, CDR2 ANQGSEA. The CDR3 nucleotides are TGCAGCGTTATAGGGAGTCTCCCATACAATGAGCAGTTCTTC. This translates into CSVIGSLPYNEQFF.

The chain employs TRBV27 and TRBJ2-7; 7 bases fit TRBD1. Germline loops: CDR1 MNHEY, CDR2 SMNVEV (reference sequence). The CDR3 sequence is 15 residues long. V was pared by 5 bases and J by 3 bases, with 10 bases of the junction left unmatched. Here the CDR3 reads CASSPPGTAHYEQYF. CDR3 nucleotides: TGTGCCAGCAGTCCTCCGGGGACAGCCCACTACGAGCAGTACTTC.

This clone showed up just a few times. The chain employs TRBV7-2 and TRBJ2-7, with 9 bases that match TRBD2. The CDR3 has 17 residues. Unmatched junction bases numbered 7, after V lost 0 bases and J lost 1 base. CDR1 is SGHTA, CDR2 FQGNSA, per germline. CDR3 nucleotides: TGTGCCAGCAGCTTAGCCGCTAGCGGGAAAGGTTCCTACGAGCAGTACTTC. Protein sequence: CASSLAASGKGSYEQYF.